Presented here are 5 T cell receptor beta chains from one specimen sequenced in a study of T cell repertoires in cytomegalovirus infection. Each CDR3 protein gets one entry after TCRdb re-called the reads with MiXCR. The data show 900,000 to 950,000 distinct CDR3 sequences, less than 35% seen once. No cognate antigen is known for these TCRs. Specimen: cultured CD8+ T cells from PBMCs, collected from culture after CMV antigen stimulation. These receptors came from a human donor in good health (CMV status not recorded). Some clones in this sample may be carry-over from other donors' samples.

This clonotype has a count of ten or more. The chain links TRBV7-9 to TRBJ2-4; the match to TRBD2 covers 9 bases. Losses at the gene ends were 6 bases for V and 2 bases for J; bases not matched to a gene: 11. The CDR3 has 17 amino acids. CDR1 is SEHNR and CDR2 is FQNEAQ in the germline V gene (reference sequence). This CDR3 is CASSGLANPFSKNIQYF. The DNA for the CDR3 is TGTGCCAGCAGTGGACTAGCGAACCCGTTTTCCAAAAACATTCAGTACTTC.

There are a few counts of this clonotype. The chain couples TRBV6-6 to TRBJ2-7; perhaps TRBD1 as D (5 bases). The CDR3 runs to 13 residues. Germline V gene data show CDR1 as MNHNY and CDR2 as SVGAGI (reference sequence). Trimming left V 0 bases short and J 4 bases short, with 7 bases between. As DNA, the CDR3 is TGTGCCAGCAGTTACTCTGGGGCATACGAGCAGTACGTC. Translation gives CASSYSGAYEQYV.

The V and J genes are TRBV5-6 and TRBJ2-1; unclear D gene. V lost 6 bases, J lost 5 bases, and 15 bases lay in between. The germline V gene encodes CDR1 SGHDT and CDR2 YYEEEE. The CDR3 sequence is 14 residues long. In DNA, the CDR3 is TGTGCCAGCACCCCAGTCCCGGGCCACAATGAGCAGTTCTTC. Translated: CASTPVPGHNEQFF.

This chain uses TRBV4-3 with TRBJ1-1; D possibly corresponds to TRBD1 (5 bases). The CDR3 loop spans 15 amino acids. The germline gives CDR1 LGHNA, CDR2 YSLEER. Deletions cut 1 base from V and 6 bases from J, with 15 bases between. The CDR3 DNA reads TGCGCCAGCAGCCAAGGAAAAGGGACGGGGGCTGAAGCTTTCTTT. Amino acids: CASSQGKGTGAEAFF.

The table lists this clonotype with many counts. J is TRBJ2-1 and V is TRBV28, with 8 bases lining up with TRBD2. V was pared by 3 bases and J by 5 bases, with 3 bases of the junction left unmatched. From germline, CDR1 is MDHEN and CDR2 SYDVKM. The CDR3 sequence is 14 residues long. The CDR3 loop is CASSLGSGDNEQFF. For the CDR3, the DNA is TGTGCCAGCAGTTTGGGTAGCGGGGACAATGAGCAGTTCTTC.